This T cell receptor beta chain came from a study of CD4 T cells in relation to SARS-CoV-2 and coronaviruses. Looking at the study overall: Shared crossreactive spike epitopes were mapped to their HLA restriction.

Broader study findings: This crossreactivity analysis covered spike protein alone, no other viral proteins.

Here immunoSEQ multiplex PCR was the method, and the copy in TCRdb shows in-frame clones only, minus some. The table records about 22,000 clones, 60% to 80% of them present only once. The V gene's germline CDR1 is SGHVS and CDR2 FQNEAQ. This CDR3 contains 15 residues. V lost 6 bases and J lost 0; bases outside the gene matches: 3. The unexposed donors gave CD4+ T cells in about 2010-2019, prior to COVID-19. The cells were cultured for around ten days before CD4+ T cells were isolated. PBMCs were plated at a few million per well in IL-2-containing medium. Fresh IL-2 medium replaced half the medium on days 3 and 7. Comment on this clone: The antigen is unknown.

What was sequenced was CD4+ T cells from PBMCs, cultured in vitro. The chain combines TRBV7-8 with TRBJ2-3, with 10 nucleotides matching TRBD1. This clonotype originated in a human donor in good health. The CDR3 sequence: CASRPTGGSTDTQYF. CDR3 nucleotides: TGTGCCAGCAGGCCGACAGGGGGCAGCACAGATACGCAGTATTTT.